One and the same sample provided the 25 T cell receptor beta chains below, sequenced in a study of tumor-infiltrating lymphocytes in oesophageal squamous cell carcinoma (TCRdb year 2016). Library generation was performed with PCR. TCRdb names Illumina HiSeq 2000 as the instrument used. TCRdb trimmed public reads at Q25 via fastp, called clones via MiXCR and kept in-frame beta chains. Each CDR3 protein gets just one entry, which takes the most common genes and DNA from the rows behind it. This sample comprises 15,000 to 25,000 distinct CDR3 sequences, roughly 41% of them detected only once. Less than 15% of the sample is held by the ten biggest clonotypes. The source material was normal esophageal tissue next to the tumor. Every receptor here comes from a male donor with esophageal squamous cell carcinoma.

In this sample, this clonotype turned up a few times. The gene calls are TRBV7-3 and TRBJ1-1; D is possibly TRBD1 (6 bases). Trimming removed 1 base at V and 7 bases at J, with 13 bases between. Looked up from germline, CDR1 is SGHTA and CDR2 is FQGTGA. This CDR3 is 14 amino acids long. CDR3 nucleotides: TGTGCCAGCAGCTTAAACGGACAGATAGGTGAAGCTTTCTTT. Amino acids: CASSLNGQIGEAFF.

This clonotype was seen repeatedly, ten times or more. The chain joins TRBV2 to TRBJ2-3; 8 bases align to TRBD2. The trim removed 3 bases at V and 4 bases at J, leaving 9 bases unmatched. The CDR3 totals 16 residues. Per germline, CDR1 SNHLY and CDR2 FYNNEI. Here the CDR3 DNA reads TGTGCCAGCAGTGACTCCTTAGCGGGATTCCCAGATACGCAGTATTTT. Translation gives CASSDSLAGFPDTQYF.

This clonotype rates as medium-sized (0.01 to 0.1%). This chain uses TRBV7-6 with TRBJ2-5; TRBD2 agrees at 12 bases. Per the germline V gene, CDR1 is SGHVS and CDR2 is FNYEAQ. Trimming cost V 5 bases and J 5 bases; bases outside gene matches: 9. This CDR3 region has 16 residues. The CDR3, as DNA: TGTGCCAGCAGCCCCCCGACTAGCGGGAGCTTCGAGACCCAGTACTTC. This encodes CASSPPTSGSFETQYF.

This clonotype was counted only a few times. The V gene is TRBV6-1, the J gene TRBJ2-1; a possible D gene is TRBD1 (6 bases). From germline, CDR1 is MNHNS and CDR2 SASEGT. With 6 bases removed from V and 2 bases from J, the gap between germline ends came to 11 bases. The CDR3 loop spans 14 amino acids. The CDR3: CASRVGTTYNEQFF. The CDR3 bases are TGTGCCAGCAGGGTCGGGACAACCTACAATGAGCAGTTCTTC.

By proportion, this clonotype is large. The genes are TRBV7-9 and TRBJ2-1; 9 bases are shared with TRBD2. Trimming at V came to 5 bases and at J to 7 bases, leaving 15 bases not matched to a gene. Germline V CDR1 and CDR2: SEHNR, FQNEAQ (reference sequence). This CDR3 is built from 17 residues. The CDR3 coding sequence is TGTGCCAGCAGCCCAGCAGCTAGCGGGATCTTCTGGAATGAGCAGTTCTTC. Protein product: CASSPAASGIFWNEQFF. The whole variable domain, filled in from reference TRBV7-9 and TRBJ2-1, reads DTGVSQNPRHKITKRGQNVTFRCDPISEHNRLYWYRQTLGQGPEFLTYFQNEAQLEKSRLLSDRFSAERPKGSFSTLEIQRTEQGDSAMYLCASSPAASGIFWNEQFFGPGTRLTVL.

The chain recombines TRBV20-1 with TRBJ2-6; D is unresolved. The J call is in doubt because the DNA end fits TRBJ2-5 better. Germline V lookup: CDR1 DFQATT, CDR2 SNEGSKA (reference sequence). This CDR3 has 12 amino acids. The CDR3 here is CSALRLAETQYF. The CDR3 DNA reads as TGCAGTGCCCTCCGACTCGCGGAGACCCAGTACTTC.

This clonotype was recorded at least ten times. This rearrangement joins TRBV5-1 to TRBJ2-1, with unresolved D. The CDR3 loop spans 16 amino acids. Trimming took 2 bases from V and 0 from J, leaving 12 bases between them. The V gene's germline CDR1 is SGHRS and CDR2 YFSETQ. CDR3 DNA: TGCGCCAGCAGCTTTGCTGGGTGGAGCTCCTACAATGAGCAGTTCTTC. Translation: CASSFAGWSSYNEQFF.

The chain joins TRBV24-1 to TRBJ2-6; a weak D match, TRBD1 (6 bases). Germline CDR1 is KGHDR and CDR2 is SFDVKD. The CDR3 covers 18 residues. V was trimmed by 5 bases and J by 0 bases, leaving 16 bases between them. The CDR3 loop reads CATSALGEDSSGANVLTF. Written as DNA, the CDR3 is TGTGCCACCAGTGCCCTAGGAGAGGACAGCTCTGGGGCCAACGTCCTGACTTTC.

About this clonotype itself: Mismatch with germline at one junction end may stem from a read error. The chain uses TRBV12-3 or TRBV12-4 and TRBJ2-3; D remains unclear. Gene TRBJ2-2 matches the end of the DNA better, so the J call may be wrong. CDR3 length: 16 residues. CDR3 coding DNA: TGTGCCAGCAGAATACAGTGGGCCCGAAACAACGGGGAGCTGTTTTTT. This encodes CASRIQWARNNGELFF.

V usage is TRBV10-2 and J usage is TRBJ2-4; perhaps D is TRBD1 or TRBD2 (5 bases each). This CDR3 spans 12 amino acids. V lost 2 bases and J 8 bases, leaving 7 bases between the germline ends. Looked up from germline, CDR1 is WSHSY and CDR2 is SAAADI. CDR3 amino acids: CASSEQGDIQYF. The CDR3 DNA is TGCGCCAGCAGTGAGCAGGGAGACATTCAGTACTTC.

This chain uses TRBV10-3 with TRBJ2-7; 10 nucleotides align to TRBD1. The end of the DNA is better explained by TRBJ1-2, so the J call may be wrong. CDR3 length: 13 amino acids. Germline CDR1 ENHRY, CDR2 SYGVKD. The CDR3 region has the DNA TGTGCCGCCAACGGACAGGGGGAGGGTGGCTACACCTTC. Encoded protein: CAANGQGEGGYTF.

This chain connects TRBV5-3 to TRBJ2-4, with TRBD1 matching over 8 bases. TRBV5-3 falls under the ORF class, with uncertain function. With V trimmed by 8 bases and J by 3 bases, 16 bases remained unmatched. CDR3 size: 17 residues. The CDR3 here is CASSPGQGSLGKNIQYF. For the CDR3, the DNA is TGTGCCAGCAGCCCTGGACAGGGAAGCCTTGGCAAAAACATTCAGTACTTC.

In regard to this clonotype: The final CDR3 position lacks the conserved phenylalanine or tryptophan, pointing to a likely read error. It is unclear where the CDR3 begins or ends on the DNA, so no DNA is shown, and the CDR3 is as TCRdb lists it. This chain's CDR3 is CASSLLSVGWREPTSSTSGQ. The chain recombines TRBV7-2 with TRBJ1-1. CDR1 and CDR2 from the germline V gene are SGHTA and FQGNSA. Both ends counted, the CDR3 spans 20 residues.

This clonotype showed up just a few times. CDR3 in DNA: TGCGCCAGCAGGGTACGGGAGGAGACCCAGTACTTC. Its protein product is CASRVREETQYF. The chain carries TRBV5-1 and TRBJ2-1, with a possible D match to TRBD2 (6 bases). The end of the DNA aligns better with TRBJ2-5, so the J call may be wrong. CDR1 and CDR2 (germline): SGHRS, YFSETQ. The CDR3 sequence is 12 residues long.

This clonotype came up many times. The J gene is TRBJ1-6, the V gene TRBV6-2 or TRBV6-3, with 7 bases aligning to TRBD1. V shed 6 bases and J 7 bases; nucleotides not matched to a gene: 6. The CDR3 is made up of 14 amino acids. Germline values: CDR1 MNHEY, CDR2 SVGEGT. The CDR3 sequence: CASRAGQANSPLHF. The CDR3 nucleotides read TGTGCCAGCAGAGCCGGACAGGCAAATTCACCCCTCCACTTT.

This clonotype was seen many times. The chain is built from TRBV10-1 and TRBJ2-4; D perhaps matches TRBD2 (5 bases). Germline V gene lookup returns CDR1 WNHNN and CDR2 SYGVQD (reference sequence). Trimming removed 0 bases at V and 6 bases at J, with 15 bases between. The CDR3 loop spans 16 amino acids. CDR3 residues: CASSESIVGGRNIQYF. The DNA of the CDR3 is TGCGCCAGCAGTGAGTCGATTGTAGGAGGTCGAAACATTCAGTACTTC.

This clonotype was detected only a few times. This sequence joins TRBV7-8 and TRBJ2-3; no clear D gene. Looked up from germline, CDR1 is SGHVS and CDR2 is FQNEAQ. This CDR3 region has 14 residues. V shed 2 bases and J shed 4 bases, with 10 bases lying between them. CDR3 region: CASSLRTPADTQYF. CDR3 nucleotide sequence: TGTGCCAGCAGCTTAAGAACCCCCGCAGATACGCAGTATTTT.

The rearrangement uses TRBV7-2 and TRBJ2-1; D might be TRBD2 (5 bases). This CDR3 is 14 amino acids long. V was cut by 5 bases and J by 9 bases, with 17 bases left in between. Germline assignment: CDR1 SGHTA and CDR2 FQGNSA. CDR3 bases: TGTGCCAGCAGCCAACAACTAGTTCTACTTGAGCAGTTCTTC. Encoded protein: CASSQQLVLLEQFF.

CDR3 amino acids: CASSIIAGVTNEQYF. The CDR3 bases are TGTGCCAGCAGCATTATAGCAGGAGTTACAAATGAGCAGTACTTC. The chain is built from TRBV7-2 and TRBJ2-5; no clear D. V lost 5 bases to trimming and J lost 11 bases, with 24 bases between them. CDR1 and CDR2 from the germline V gene are SGHTA and FQGNSA. The CDR3 covers 15 residues.

With regard to this clonotype: No conserved phenylalanine or tryptophan ends this CDR3, so it is likely a read error. The DNA is omitted, as the CDR3 cannot be located on it reliably, and the CDR3 follows TCRdb's listing. The chain joins TRBV10-3 to TRBJ2-5; the table names TRBD1, a call not compared with the DNA. Germline V gene data show CDR1 as ENHRY and CDR2 as SYGVKD. Both ends counted, the CDR3 spans 17 residues. CDR3 residues: CAISDYGTGNYGYTFGS.

Ten or more counts support this clonotype. This chain uses TRBV6-1 with TRBJ1-6, with a possible D match to TRBD1 (6 bases). Looked up from germline, CDR1 is MNHNS and CDR2 is SASEGT. V was pared by 1 base and J by 10 bases, with 14 bases between. This CDR3 spans 15 amino acids. CDR3 coding DNA: TGTGCCAGCAGTGAAGACCGGGACATTGGATCACCCCTCCACTTT. It encodes CASSEDRDIGSPLHF.

The chain employs TRBV10-3 and TRBJ1-1; 10 bases line up with TRBD1. This CDR3 contains 14 residues. V gave up 6 bases and J gave up 5 bases; unmatched junction bases: 6. Germline lookup yields CDR1 ENHRY and CDR2 SYGVKD. CDR3 loop: CAIRDRGGPTEAFF. In DNA form, the CDR3 reads TGTGCCATCAGGGACAGGGGGGGGCCGACTGAAGCTTTCTTT.

This clonotype was counted at least ten times. This may arise from a read error, as a much more abundant clone is one base away. This chain connects TRBV13 to TRBJ2-1; TRBD1 agrees at 10 bases. Near its end, the DNA agrees better with TRBJ2-7, so the J call may be wrong. Germline CDR1 reads PRHDT; CDR2 reads FYEKMQ (reference sequence). This CDR3 spans 14 amino acids. CDR3 sequence reads: CASSLGQGYNEQYF. CDR3 sequence (DNA): TGTGCCAGCAGCTTGGGACAGGGGTACAATGAGCAGTACTTC.

This clonotype has ten or more counts. A much bigger clone sits one base away, suggesting this may be a read error. The chain couples TRBV6-1 to TRBJ2-1; no firm D call. CDR3 length equals 14 residues. V gave up 7 bases and J gave up 10 bases, with 20 bases separating them. Germline assignment: CDR1 MNHNS and CDR2 SASEGT. CDR3 coding DNA: TGTGCCAGCACCCCGGGCCTACAGTCCTACGAGCAGTTCTTC. Its translation is CASTPGLQSYEQFF.

The CDR3 nucleotides are TGCGCCAGCAGCTTGGTAGCGGGGGAGCTCAATGAGCAGTACTTC. This encodes CASSLVAGELNEQYF. The chain couples TRBV5-1 to TRBJ2-5; 9 bases match TRBD2. CDR1 is SGHRS and CDR2 is YFSETQ in the germline V gene. The V and J ends lost 0 bases and 11 bases, in that order; junction bases with no gene match: 11. The CDR3 totals 15 residues.